The 16 T cell receptor beta chains below come from one sample, sequenced in a study of Graves' ophthalmopathy and Graves' hyperthyroidism. From RNA, the CDR3 regions of TCR beta chains were amplified and sequenced. The library came from an HTBI-primed first-round RT-PCR and a second-round multiplex PCR. TCRdb called the multiplex PCR reads again in MiXCR, with one record for every CDR3 protein. The top ten hold roughly 6.9% of the sample, which has about 620,000 distinct CDR3 sequences, around a fifth seen once. Input material: peripheral blood. The receptors stem from a woman aged 18-29 years with stable Graves' hyperthyroidism. Some clones in this sample may be carry-over from other donors' samples.

V and J are TRBV2 and TRBJ1-1; D is unresolved. The CDR3 runs 12 residues. Germline V gene sequence: CDR1 SNHLY, CDR2 FYNNEI. Trimming took 3 bases from V and 8 from J, leaving 10 bases between them. DNA of the CDR3: TGTGCCAGCAGTGACCCACCTGGGGAAGCTTTCTTT. Translation gives CASSDPPGEAFF.

This clonotype was found a few times. The V gene is TRBV6-1, the J gene TRBJ2-2; D possibly corresponds to TRBD1 (5 bases). Trimming cost V 8 bases and J 3 bases, with 7 bases left between them. This CDR3 has 12 amino acids. Germline V gives CDR1 MNHNS, CDR2 SASEGT. The DNA for the CDR3 is TGTGCCAGCGCCAGGGACACCGGGGAGCTGTTTTTT. Its protein is CASARDTGELFF.

The DNA for the CDR3 is TGTGCCAGCAGCGAACAACAAAGGGGCCAGCCGGGGGCTGAAGCTTTCTTT. Translated: CASSEQQRGQPGAEAFF. The chain carries TRBV2 and TRBJ1-1; D may be TRBD1 (5 bases). The V gene's germline CDR1 is SNHLY and CDR2 FYNNEI. The CDR3 is 17 amino acids. V was trimmed by 6 bases and J by 6 bases, leaving 26 bases between them.

In this sample, this clonotype turned up many times. The chain carries TRBV4-1 and TRBJ1-1, with D uncertain. V was trimmed by 3 bases and J by 0 bases, leaving 8 bases between them. The CDR3 totals 14 residues. Germline V lookup: CDR1 MGHRA, CDR2 YSYEKL. The CDR3 coding sequence is TGCGCCAGCAGCCATCGCACCATGAACACTGAAGCTTTCTTT. Translated, it gives CASSHRTMNTEAFF.

The sample holds a few counts of this clonotype. The chain recombines TRBV18 with TRBJ1-5; D call uncertain. In germline, CDR1 is KGHSH, CDR2 LQKENI. The V gene lost 0 bases and the J gene lost 0 bases, with 3 bases spanning the gap. CDR3 length: 14 residues. CDR3: CASSPPNSNQPQHF. CDR3 in DNA: TGTGCCAGCTCACCACCGAATAGCAATCAGCCCCAGCATTTT.

This clonotype appeared many times. The V and J genes are TRBV19 and TRBJ1-5, with 7 bases aligning to TRBD1. Per germline, CDR1 LNHDA and CDR2 SQIVND (reference sequence). Unmatched junction bases numbered 1, after V lost 2 bases and J lost 3 bases. The CDR3 contains 14 residues. The CDR3 here is CASSITGDNQPQHF. DNA of the CDR3: TGTGCCAGTAGTATAACAGGGGACAATCAGCCCCAGCATTTT.

The chain recombines TRBV30 with TRBJ2-2, with D tentatively TRBD2 (7 bases). The germline V gene has CDR1 GTSNPN and CDR2 SVGIG (reference sequence). Trimming removed 2 bases at V and 5 bases at J, with 21 bases between. The CDR3 has 17 amino acids. The CDR3 bases are TGTGCCTGGAGTAAACCGTGGACAGCGGGACGGACCGGGGAGCTGTTTTTT. It is translated as CAWSKPWTAGRTGELFF.

This clonotype was counted many times. The gene calls are TRBV20-1 and TRBJ2-7, with TRBD1 identical over 10 bases. The CDR3 is 18 residues long. Germline-derived CDR1 and CDR2 are DFQATT and SNEGSKA (reference sequence). After removal of 3 bases from V and 2 bases from J, the junction contained 16 bases not matched to a gene. The CDR3: CSARDLLHGTGVTYEQYF. The CDR3 DNA reads TGCAGTGCTAGGGACCTACTCCACGGGACAGGGGTCACCTACGAGCAGTACTTC.

This clonotype was picked up many times. V usage is TRBV14 and J usage is TRBJ2-7, with a tentative D call TRBD2 (5 bases). V gave up 1 base and J gave up 0 bases, with 10 bases separating them. Germline CDR1 reads SGHDN; CDR2 reads FVKESK. CDR3 length: 15 amino acids. The CDR3 spells CASSQADSFSYEQYF. DNA for the CDR3: TGTGCCAGCAGCCAAGCGGACTCCTTCTCCTACGAGCAGTACTTC. The variable domain in full, completed from reference TRBV14 and TRBJ2-7, reads EAGVTQFPSHSVIEKGQTVTLRCDPISGHDNLYWYRRVMGKEIKFLLHFVKESKQDESGMPNNRFLAERTGGTYSTLKVQPAELEDSGVYFCASSQADSFSYEQYFGPGTRLTVT.

The rearrangement uses TRBV11-3 and TRBJ2-5, with a tentative D call TRBD1 (5 bases). The CDR3 contains 13 residues. CDR1 and CDR2 (germline): SGHNT, YENEEA. V was clipped by 5 bases and J by 7 bases, with 14 bases between them. The CDR3 DNA is TGTGCCAGCAGCCTAGGGGTTTCTGGGACCCAGTACTTC. Translation: CASSLGVSGTQYF.

Many counts were recorded for this clonotype. This chain joins TRBV20-1 and TRBJ1-2; 9 nucleotides match TRBD1. CDR1 is DFQATT and CDR2 is SNEGSKA in the germline V gene (reference sequence). The trim removed 3 bases at V and 4 bases at J, leaving 9 bases unmatched. The CDR3 runs to 15 residues. This CDR3 is CSASEGQGNAYGYTF. The CDR3 DNA reads TGCAGTGCTAGTGAGGGACAGGGTAACGCCTATGGCTACACCTTC.

This clonotype occurred a few times. The CDR3 spells CASRQTLNTEAFF. CDR3 DNA sequence: TGTGCCAGCAGGCAGACATTGAACACTGAAGCTTTCTTT. The chain employs TRBV12-3 or TRBV12-4 and TRBJ1-1; no definite D call. Trimming stripped 6 bases from V and 0 bases from J, with 8 bases between. The CDR3 is 13 amino acids.

V and J are TRBV11-2 and TRBJ2-7; D is unresolved. Germline V lookup: CDR1 SGHAT, CDR2 FQNNGV. The CDR3 runs 13 residues. V shed 8 bases and J shed 2 bases, with 13 bases lying between them. DNA for the CDR3: TGTGCCAGCTCCCTCCACAGCGCCTACGAGCAGTACTTC. Amino acids: CASSLHSAYEQYF.

The genes are TRBV20-1 and TRBJ1-5; no definite D call. The CDR3 sequence is 11 residues long. Between the trimmed V and J ends, which lost 3 bases and 8 bases, there was a span of 8 bases. The V gene's germline CDR1 is DFQATT and CDR2 SNEGSKA (reference sequence). The CDR3 region has the DNA TGCAGTGCTAGTCTGACGGAGCCCCAGCATTTT. Protein sequence: CSASLTEPQHF.

Points on this clonotype: A much larger clone lies a single base off, so this may be a read error. The chain links TRBV6-1 to TRBJ1-5, with 10 bases lining up with TRBD1. V shed 7 bases, J shed 7 bases, and the junction held 1 base outside the gene matches. CDR1 MNHNS and CDR2 SASEGT come from the germline V gene. CDR3 length: 12 residues. This CDR3 is CASKTGGQPQHF. DNA for the CDR3: TGTGCCAGCAAGACAGGGGGCCAGCCCCAGCATTTT.

This clonotype has just a few counts. V and J are TRBV28 and TRBJ2-5; D is undetermined. CDR3 size: 14 residues. With 5 bases removed from V and 4 bases from J, the gap between germline ends came to 14 bases. The germline V gene has CDR1 MDHEN and CDR2 SYDVKM. CDR3 residues: CASSGIRSRETQYF. The CDR3 DNA follows: TGTGCCAGCAGTGGGATTAGGTCGCGAGAGACCCAGTACTTC. The entire variable domain, with the rest obtained from reference TRBV28 and TRBJ2-5, is as follows: DVKVTQSSRYLVKRTGEKVFLECVQDMDHENMFWYRQDPGLGLRLIYFSYDVKMKEKGDIPEGYSVSREKKERFSLILESASTNQTSMYLCASSGIRSRETQYFGPGTRLLVL.